This T cell receptor (beta chain) was sequenced in a study of T cell responses to AZD1222 COVID-19 vaccine (dated by TCRdb to about 2021). The study in broad terms: AZD1222 recipients whose second dose came at about 4 weeks and those whose second dose came at about 12 weeks were combined into one group, since spike-specific TCR depth and breadth did not differ between the two schedules. TCR sequencing was performed for 230 to 250 trial participants, of whom about 200 were given two doses of AZD1222 and approximately 25 were given two doses of MenACWY control vaccine. Trial participants were enrolled by age into subgroups of 18-55, 56-69 and 70-plus years, and 148, 28 and 57 TCR-sequenced participants, respectively, were included in these subgroups.

The full study reports these points: Because no samples from the day 14 peak response were available, repertoires could be characterized only after the peak T cell response. Nearly half of unique spike-specific TCRs reportedly recognized epitopes outside regions mutated in the B.1.351 and B.1.1.7 variants. Conclusions about previously exposed vaccinees were limited because only a handful of AZD1222 recipients were SARS-CoV-2 seropositive at baseline. In the small 56-69-year group, the increase in depth fell short of significance, most likely because of low power. Participants were mostly white British, with more females than males. The authors suggested clonal diversity may have been underestimated. The vaccine-associated CD4 TCRs covered the entire spike protein, and the dominant responses fell in regions 160-218 and 743-854. A significant rise in spike-specific TCR breadth and depth was observed after two AZD1222 doses relative to day 0 and relative to MenACWY recipients.

The time point label for this specimen denotes: baseline before first vaccination. Vaccinee samples were obtained from the UK trials COV001 and COV002, which included a single-blind randomized controlled phase 2/3 trial of AZD1222 (ChAdOx1 nCoV-19) in healthy adults. For TCRbeta chain sequencing, PBMC samples from trial participants were taken at day 0 and at day 28 after the second dose. The CDR3 regions of human TCRbeta chains were subjected to immunosequencing. In the authors' own workflow: TCRs in the repertoires were compared against a reference library of SARS-CoV-2-specific TCRs that had been generated with the MIRA antigen-specificity platform. Breadth meant the fraction of unique TCRs that were SARS-CoV-2-associated, whereas depth meant the fraction of total T cells that were SARS-CoV-2-associated. Using the MIRA data, every spike-specific TCR was mapped to the spike region that the TCR reacted to and assigned to either a CD4 or a CD8 class. Log10-transformed breadth and depth values were compared by one-way ANOVA with Sidak's multiple comparisons tests. TCRdb carries this immuneACCESS record with in-frame sequences only. Its versions omit some clonotypes, under half of them owing to an unresolved V gene in the studies checked, with the rest unexplained. V and J calls plus clone size are reproduced from that table; the DNA served to infer D and trimming. Counted in this sample were 60,000 to 65,000 clones; approximately 83% of them appeared once. Clones ranked in the top ten supply around 15% of the sample.

As regards this clone: Its antigen is currently not known. Per-nucleotide qualities are absent, and no much larger clonotype sits a single base away.

CDR3 length: 15 amino acids, cysteine to phenylalanine. Of all the DNA, just the CDR3 is kept, 45 bases in frame from base 1. The germline V gene (reference sequence) gives CDR1 as SGHKS and CDR2 as YYEKEE. A distance of 12 bases separates the germline ends of V and J, which lose 2 bases and 1 base respectively. The source was peripheral blood, collected on day 0 of AZD1222 vaccination. The chain was built from TRBV5-5 and TRBJ1-2; TRBD1 is possibly the D segment (5 matching bases). This clonotype was obtained from an adult in good health. CDR3 reads: CASSLGGGDNYGYTF. The DNA reads TGTGCCAGCAGCTTAGGCGGGGGAGATAACTATGGCTACACCTTC. The variable domain in full, with residues beyond the CDR3 obtained from the reference TRBV5-5 and TRBJ1-2 genes, is DAGVTQSPTHLIKTRGQQVTLRCSPISGHKSVSWYQQVLGQGPQFIFQYYEKEERGRGNFPDRFSARQFPNYSSELNVNALLLGDSALYLCASSLGGGDNYGYTFGSGTRLTVV.